This T cell receptor beta chain was documented in a study of cytotoxic CD8 clonotypes in ibrutinib-treated CLL. Looking at the study overall: Sample averages reached 250,000 to 300,000 productive templates and some 94,000 productive rearrangements. Study conclusions and caveats: Starting clonality was above that of age-matched healthy donors and tracked circulating CD8+ T-cell counts.

Germline assignment: CDR1 LNHDA and CDR2 SQIVND (reference sequence). Unmatched junction bases numbered 7, after V lost 7 bases and J lost 0 bases. The CDR3 length is 15 residues. Assay used: immunoSEQ multiplex PCR; TCRdb lists only in-frame clones, some missing. The sample lists 15,000 to 20,000 clones, roughly 80% seen once, with 4.5% to 7% in the top ten. This clone turned up a few times. Its cognate antigen is unknown. This receptor was identified in a human donor with chronic lymphocytic leukemia. The genes are TRBV19 and TRBJ1-2; 8 bases match TRBD1. Sequencing was performed on PBMCs, taken before ibrutinib treatment. The CDR3 DNA reads as TGTGCCAGTATCCCCACCAGGGGGCCTAACTATGGCTACACCTTC. This sequence encodes CASIPTRGPNYGYTF.